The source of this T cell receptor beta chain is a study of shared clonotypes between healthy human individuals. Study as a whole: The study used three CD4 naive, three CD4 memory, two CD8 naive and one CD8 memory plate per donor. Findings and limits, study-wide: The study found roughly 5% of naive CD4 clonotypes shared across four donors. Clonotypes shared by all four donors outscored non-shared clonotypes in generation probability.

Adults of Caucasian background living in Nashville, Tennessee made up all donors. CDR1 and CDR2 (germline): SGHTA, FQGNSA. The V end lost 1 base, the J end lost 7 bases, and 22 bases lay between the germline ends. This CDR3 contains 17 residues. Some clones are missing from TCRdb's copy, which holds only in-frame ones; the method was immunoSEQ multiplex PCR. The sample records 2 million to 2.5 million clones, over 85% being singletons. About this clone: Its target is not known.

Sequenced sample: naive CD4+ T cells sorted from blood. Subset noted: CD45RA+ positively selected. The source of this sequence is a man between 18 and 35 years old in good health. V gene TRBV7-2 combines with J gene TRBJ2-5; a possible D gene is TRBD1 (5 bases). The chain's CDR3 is CASSLVSAGMGRGTQYF. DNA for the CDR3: TGTGCCAGCAGCTTAGTTTCGGCAGGGATGGGGCGAGGGACCCAGTACTTC.